Each of the 20 T cell receptor beta chains below was sequenced from the same sample in a study of T-cell reconstitution after alpha-beta-depleted transplantation in children (dated by TCRdb to 2015 to 2016). Libraries were prepared through PCR. The data were produced on an Illumina HiSeq 2500. TCR library preparation used molecular barcoding, with unique molecular identifiers applied to normalize quantification of the TCRbeta repertoire. Using fastp trimming at Q25 and MiXCR clonotype assembly, TCRdb reanalyzed the public sequencing data and kept in-frame beta chains. Rows matching on CDR3 protein sequence are summarized as one entry with the most common DNA and genes. The sample table lists about 610,000 distinct CDR3 sequences, roughly a tenth of them with a count of one. The ten largest make up about 4% of the sample. The specimen comprised PBMCs from the stem cell graft donor, sampled from the stem cell graft. Receptors originate from a human donor who donated a stem cell graft to a child with acute myeloid leukemia.

This clonotype was picked up a small number of times. V usage is TRBV14 and J usage is TRBJ2-2, with 8 bases fitting TRBD2. The germline gives CDR1 SGHDN, CDR2 FVKESK. This CDR3 comprises 17 residues. The V segment lost 1 base and the J segment 3 bases; nucleotides outside the gene matches: 7. The CDR3 DNA follows: TGTGCCAGCAGCCAAGGGCCGACTAGCGTTTACACCGGGGAGCTGTTTTTT. It codes for CASSQGPTSVYTGELFF.

This clonotype was seen only a few times. The CDR3 sequence is CASSLDALAENTGELFF. CDR3 sequence (DNA): TGTGCCAGCAGTTTAGACGCACTGGCCGAGAACACCGGGGAGCTGTTTTTT. The chain couples TRBV27 to TRBJ2-2; D gene ambiguous. Trimming pared 2 bases from V and 1 base from J, leaving 14 bases between. The CDR3 runs to 17 residues. From germline, CDR1 is MNHEY and CDR2 SMNVEV (reference sequence).

The table lists this clonotype with many counts. The V and J genes are TRBV20-1 and TRBJ2-1; 11 bases are shared with TRBD2. This CDR3 has 16 amino acids. V lost 5 bases, J lost 4 bases, and 10 bases stayed unmatched. Germline V gene sequence: CDR1 DFQATT, CDR2 SNEGSKA (reference sequence). This CDR3 reads CSAPSTGTSGYNEQFF. CDR3 bases: TGCAGTGCTCCCTCTACCGGGACTAGCGGATACAATGAGCAGTTCTTC.

This clonotype was recorded a few times. The chain employs TRBV2 and TRBJ2-3; TRBD2 matches 10 bases. Germline-derived CDR1 and CDR2 are SNHLY and FYNNEI. The ends lost 2 bases at V and 2 bases at J; junction bases unmatched: 10. The CDR3 runs 18 residues. The CDR3 nucleotides are TGTGCCAGCAGTGAACTGAGCGGTAGCGGGAGGACCACAGATACGCAGTATTTT. Its protein is CASSELSGSGRTTDTQYF.

This clonotype was detected a few times. The chain uses TRBV20-1 and TRBJ1-2; maybe TRBD1 (6 bases). Trimming took off 5 bases at V and 7 bases at J, with 17 bases between the two ends. In germline, CDR1 is DFQATT, CDR2 SNEGSKA (reference sequence). The CDR3 has 13 amino acids. The CDR3: CSAGAGGAGGYTF. The CDR3 DNA reads TGCAGTGCTGGGGCCGGGGGGGCAGGTGGCTACACCTTC.

The V and J genes are TRBV29-1 and TRBJ2-5; 8 bases agree with TRBD2. CDR1 is SQVTM and CDR2 is ANQGSEA in the germline V gene. There are 15 residues in the CDR3. Trimming removed 3 bases from V and 0 bases from J; junction bases left unmatched: 6. CDR3 residues: CSVELLAVYQETQYF. In DNA form, the CDR3 reads TGCAGCGTTGAGCTACTAGCGGTGTACCAAGAGACCCAGTACTTC.

This clonotype was found many times. V and J are TRBV6-5 and TRBJ1-6; D ambiguous. This CDR3 has 17 residues. V lost 0 bases and J 7 bases, leaving 16 bases between the germline ends. Germline V lookup: CDR1 MNHEY, CDR2 SVGAGI. CDR3 region: CASSYSSRLSQNSPLHF. Here the CDR3 DNA reads TGTGCCAGCAGTTACTCGTCCAGGCTCTCTCAAAATTCACCCCTCCACTTT.

Many counts were recorded for this clonotype. The chain joins TRBV12-3 or TRBV12-4 to TRBJ2-5; D is uncertain. Trimming removed 6 bases from V and 4 bases from J, with 9 bases in between. The CDR3 sequence is 12 residues long. Written as DNA, the CDR3 is TGTGCCAGCAGCGAATCGGCAGAGACCCAGTACTTC. Amino acids: CASSESAETQYF.

The CDR3 reads CASSLPATGNYGYTF. In nucleotides, the CDR3 is TGTGCCAGCAGCTTACCCGCGACAGGGAACTATGGCTACACCTTC. This rearrangement joins TRBV7-8 to TRBJ1-2; 7 bases are shared with TRBD1. Germline V gives CDR1 SGHVS, CDR2 FQNEAQ. The V segment lost 2 bases and the J segment 2 bases; nucleotides outside the gene matches: 5. The CDR3 contains 15 residues.

The rearrangement links TRBV7-3 to TRBJ2-7, with 9 bases that match TRBD1. Germline V CDR1 and CDR2: SGHTA, FQGTGA. The CDR3 extends over 14 amino acids. V was clipped by 5 bases and J by 3 bases; unmatched bases: 5. Written as DNA, the CDR3 is TGTGCCAGCAGCCAGACAGGGGGGAACTACGAGCAGTACTTC. As protein: CASSQTGGNYEQYF.

This rearrangement joins TRBV12-3 or TRBV12-4 to TRBJ2-3; possibly TRBD1 for D (6 bases). The CDR3 runs to 15 residues. V was trimmed by 5 bases and J by 0 bases, leaving 12 bases between them. The CDR3 bases are TGTGCCAGCAGTCCCCGTGGGACAAGCACAGATACGCAGTATTTT. Translated: CASSPRGTSTDTQYF.

V and J are TRBV6-2 or TRBV6-3 and TRBJ2-7, with 10 positions matching TRBD2. From germline, CDR1 is MNHEY and CDR2 SVGEGT. The CDR3 runs to 18 residues. Trimming cost V 4 bases and J 1 base; bases outside gene matches: 13. The CDR3: CASSSLVASGRVSYEQYF. CDR3 DNA sequence: TGTGCCAGCAGTTCCTTAGTGGCTAGCGGGAGAGTTTCCTACGAGCAGTACTTC.

This clonotype was counted between two and nine times. The chain joins TRBV20-1 to TRBJ1-1; a possible D gene is TRBD1 (6 bases). CDR1 is DFQATT, CDR2 SNEGSKA, per germline (reference sequence). V lost 3 bases, J lost 0 bases, and 11 bases lay in between. The CDR3 spans 14 residues. CDR3 loop: CSASDQGMNTEAFF. Here the CDR3 DNA reads TGCAGTGCTAGCGACCAGGGGATGAACACTGAAGCTTTCTTT.

The CDR3 sequence is CASSYSNEPDEQYF. The CDR3 bases are TGTGCCAGCAGTTACTCGAACGAACCCGATGAGCAGTACTTC. The rearrangement uses TRBV6-5 and TRBJ2-7; no clear D gene. Deletions cut 0 bases from V and 7 bases from J, with 13 bases between. There are 14 residues in the CDR3. Germline V gives CDR1 MNHEY, CDR2 SVGAGI.

The CDR3 protein is CASSYTLGLAGHTGELFF. CDR3 nucleotide sequence: TGCGCCAGCAGCTATACGCTGGGACTAGCGGGACACACCGGGGAGCTGTTTTTT. The rearrangement uses TRBV5-1 and TRBJ2-2; 13 positions agree with TRBD2. There are 18 residues in the CDR3. J was trimmed by 3 bases and V by 3 bases; bases with no gene match: 8. CDR1 is SGHRS, CDR2 YFSETQ, per germline.

The chain joins TRBV3-1 to TRBJ2-7, with 11 bases identical to TRBD2. The CDR3 length is 16 residues. With 0 bases clipped from V and 3 bases from J, the junction kept 4 bases outside the gene matches. Per germline, CDR1 LGHDT and CDR2 YNNKEL (reference sequence). The CDR3 sequence: CASSQDPLAGGYEQYF. CDR3 nucleotides: TGTGCCAGCAGCCAAGATCCTCTAGCGGGAGGCTACGAGCAGTACTTC.

This clonotype appeared many times. The chain couples TRBV20-1 to TRBJ2-7; 10 nucleotides align to TRBD1. After removal of 3 bases from V and 2 bases from J, the junction contained 7 bases not matched to a gene. The CDR3 extends over 15 amino acids. Looked up from germline, CDR1 is DFQATT and CDR2 is SNEGSKA (reference sequence). CDR3 in amino acids: CSASEQDRGAYEQYF. CDR3 nucleotide sequence: TGCAGTGCTAGTGAACAGGACAGGGGGGCCTACGAGCAGTACTTC.

The chain uses TRBV15 and TRBJ2-2, with 9 nucleotides matching TRBD2. The CDR3 is made up of 16 amino acids. The germline V gene encodes CDR1 LNHNV and CDR2 YYDKDF (reference sequence). With 0 bases clipped from V and 4 bases from J, the junction kept 3 bases outside the gene matches. The CDR3 DNA reads as TGTGCCACCAGCAGAGATGCGGGAGGGGGCACCGGGGAGCTGTTTTTT. This translates into CATSRDAGGGTGELFF.

This clonotype was observed a handful of times. This rearrangement joins TRBV29-1 to TRBJ2-1, with 10 bases identical to TRBD2. CDR1 is SQVTM and CDR2 is ANQGSEA in the germline V gene. V lost 4 bases and J lost 6; bases outside the gene matches: 9. This CDR3 comprises 15 residues. Here the CDR3 reads CSVGSLAGAINEQFF. CDR3 DNA: TGCAGCGTTGGGTCTCTAGCGGGAGCGATCAATGAGCAGTTCTTC.

This clonotype was seen a few times. The chain combines TRBV12-3 or TRBV12-4 with TRBJ1-1; possibly TRBD1 for D (6 bases). The V and J ends lost 8 bases and 4 bases respectively, with 20 bases between them. There are 15 residues in the CDR3. In DNA, the CDR3 is TGTGCCAGCGTCACCGAACGGGGGGGCAGCACTGAAGCTTTCTTT. Its protein product is CASVTERGGSTEAFF.